This T cell receptor (beta chain) is drawn from a study of blood T cell repertoires in COVID-19. Looking at the study overall: Sites across the United States, Italy and Spain contributed samples from acute and convalescent COVID-19. Sample material is recorded as cDNA or gDNA derived from T cells, B-cell-depleted T cells, or PBMCs.

Profiled with immunoSEQ multiplex PCR; TCRdb holds only in-frame clones, not every one. Found here are over 150,000 clones, around 89% of them singletons; the top ten hold 2% to 2.5%. V shed 8 bases and J shed 1 base, with 14 bases lying between them. The CDR3 totals 14 residues. The germline V gene encodes CDR1 SGHVT and CDR2 SQSDAQ. Sequenced input: peripheral blood. The rearrangement links TRBV7-4 to TRBJ2-5, with D maybe TRBD1 (6 bases). The source of this sequence is a man in his forties or fifties who had recovered from COVID-19. DNA of the CDR3: TGTGCCAGCCCCTGGACAGCAGTCCAAGAGACCCAGTACTTC. Translated, it gives CASPWTAVQETQYF.